This TCR beta chain was retrieved from a study of blood T cell repertoires in COVID-19. Some clones are missing from TCRdb's copy, which holds only in-frame ones; the method was immunoSEQ multiplex PCR. The table records under 200,000 clones, 86% of them present only once. This CDR3 is 11 amino acids long. Germline CDR1 reads SQVTM; CDR2 reads ANQGSEA. With 8 bases removed from V and 4 bases from J, the gap between germline ends came to 11 bases. V is TRBV29-1 and J is TRBJ1-2; a weak D match, TRBD1 (5 bases). Sequencing was performed on peripheral blood. The clonotype originates from a woman aged 60-75 years with COVID-19, enrolled during active disease. The DNA of the CDR3 is TGCAGCCATACAGGAATCTATGGCTACACCTTC. This encodes CSHTGIYGYTF.